What follows are 5 T cell receptor beta chains derived from one specimen sequenced in a study of shared clonotypes between healthy human individuals. TCRdb keeps only in-frame clones here, not all; method: immunoSEQ multiplex PCR. The profile covers approximately 2.1 million clones, with roughly 93% appearing a single time and about 0.37% taken by the ten largest. The specimen was naive CD4+ T cells from PBMCs. The subset was: CD45RA+ positively selected. Receptor source: a man aged 18 to 30 in good health. Some clones in this sample may be carry-over from other donors' samples.

The J gene is TRBJ2-3, the V gene TRBV29-1; tentatively, D is TRBD1 or TRBD2 (5 bases each). Trimming removed 4 bases at V and 7 bases at J, with 24 bases between. The CDR3 runs to 16 residues. Germline V CDR1 and CDR2: SQVTM, ANQGSEA. The CDR3 is CSVASMGQGDLNTQYF. CDR3 in DNA: TGCAGCGTTGCGTCAATGGGGCAGGGAGATTTGAATACGCAGTATTTT.

This rearrangement joins TRBV18 to TRBJ2-3; TRBD2 matches at 11 bases. Germline V gene lookup returns CDR1 KGHSH and CDR2 LQKENI. Trimming took 3 bases from V and 9 from J; bases not matched to a gene: 23. There are 20 residues in the CDR3. The CDR3 protein is CASSPRTVRLAGTSRETQYF. The CDR3 coding sequence is TGTGCCAGCTCACCCAGGACTGTCCGACTAGCGGGAACTTCACGGGAGACGCAGTATTTT.

The V gene is TRBV27, the J gene TRBJ2-1, with a possible D match to TRBD1 (6 bases). The V and J ends lost 6 bases and 9 bases respectively, with 18 bases between them. CDR1 is MNHEY, CDR2 SMNVEV, per germline (reference sequence). This CDR3 comprises 14 residues. CDR3: CASSPPPGHFEQFF. Written as DNA, the CDR3 is TGTGCCAGCAGCCCGCCCCCGGGACACTTTGAGCAGTTCTTC.

V and J are TRBV4-1 and TRBJ1-2; tentative D call: TRBD1 (5 bases). The V gene lost 3 bases and the J gene lost 4 bases, with 18 bases spanning the gap. Germline CDR1 MGHRA, CDR2 YSYEKL. The CDR3 extends over 16 amino acids. DNA for the CDR3: TGCGCCAGCAGCCAGGGGGACCGAGGGGTTGGCTATGGCTACACCTTC. Translating gives CASSQGDRGVGYGYTF.

The chain is built from TRBV11-3 and TRBJ2-7; no reliable D call. CDR1 and CDR2 (germline): SGHNT, YENEEA. Trimming took 1 base from V and 3 from J, leaving 16 bases between them. This CDR3 comprises 16 residues. CDR3 sequence: CASSLAKSHEDYEQYF. DNA of the CDR3: TGTGCCAGCAGCTTAGCAAAAAGTCACGAGGACTACGAGCAGTACTTC.